These 31 T cell receptor beta chains came from one sample sequenced in a study of CD8+ T cells in alopecia areata. Extracted RNA was reverse transcribed into cDNA, the sequencing template. Here immunoSEQ multiplex PCR was the method, and the copy in TCRdb shows in-frame clones only, minus some. The data contain 90,000 to 100,000 clones, about 40% of them seen just once; the ten biggest clones take up almost 0.8%. Sequences were obtained from CD4+ T cells sorted from blood. The receptors stem from a human donor with alopecia areata.

This clone was seen a handful of times. The chain has TRBV9 and TRBJ2-7; D not resolved. V lost 7 bases to trimming and J lost 3 bases, with 14 bases between them. The CDR3 is 13 residues long. The germline V gene encodes CDR1 SGDLS and CDR2 YYNGEE. For the CDR3, the DNA is TGTGCCAGCGGAGCCGGCCGGAGCTACGAGCAGTACTTC. This codes for CASGAGRSYEQYF.

V is TRBV29-1 and J is TRBJ2-1; no definite D call. CDR1 is SQVTM and CDR2 is ANQGSEA in the germline V gene. The ends were cut back, 7 bases at V and 4 bases at J, with 8 bases in the middle. This CDR3 is built from 11 residues. CDR3 coding DNA: TGCAGCGGCCACGCATACAATGAGCAGTTCTTC. It specifies CSGHAYNEQFF.

This chain uses TRBV29-1 with TRBJ2-7; D uncertain. This CDR3 is 12 amino acids long. CDR1 is SQVTM, CDR2 ANQGSEA, per germline. V was pared by 7 bases and J by 5 bases, with 15 bases between. CDR3 bases: TGCAGCGCCGCGAACAGTTTCGACGAGCAGTACTTC. Its translation: CSAANSFDEQYF.

The V and J genes are TRBV28 and TRBJ2-1; D is ambiguous. V was pared by 10 bases and J by 4 bases, with 17 bases between. The CDR3 runs to 14 residues. Germline CDR1 reads MDHEN; CDR2 reads SYDVKM. The CDR3 region is CATLTLHWYNEQFF. In DNA, the CDR3 is TGTGCCACCCTGACTCTACACTGGTACAATGAGCAGTTCTTC.

V usage is TRBV7-8 and J usage is TRBJ1-5, with D tentatively TRBD1 (6 bases). The V gene lost 1 base and the J gene lost 0 bases, with 16 bases spanning the gap. This CDR3 is built from 18 residues. Germline-derived CDR1 and CDR2 are SGHVS and FQNEAQ. DNA of the CDR3: TGTGCCAGCAGCTTAGGGCAGGGGATAGGAGTTAGCAATCAGCCCCAGCATTTT. Translation gives CASSLGQGIGVSNQPQHF.

This chain joins TRBV30 and TRBJ1-5; D perhaps matches TRBD1 (5 bases). Trimming shortened V by 0 bases and J by 2 bases, and 14 bases separated the two germline ends. The CDR3 length is 16 residues. Per germline, CDR1 GTSNPN and CDR2 SVGIG (reference sequence). This CDR3 reads CAWSVPTGHGNQPQHF. The CDR3 DNA reads as TGTGCCTGGAGTGTTCCGACCGGACACGGCAATCAGCCCCAGCATTTT.

This clone has a handful of counts. This chain links TRBV29-1 with TRBJ2-6; D remains unclear. This CDR3 region has 14 residues. Germline CDR1 is SQVTM and CDR2 is ANQGSEA. The germline V and J ends were trimmed by 2 bases and 2 bases, with 7 bases remaining between them. CDR3 region: CSVESPPGANVLTF. The CDR3 coding sequence is TGCAGCGTTGAAAGTCCCCCTGGGGCCAACGTCCTGACTTTC. Complete variable domain (other parts from reference TRBV29-1 and TRBJ2-6): SAVISQKPSRDICQRGTSLTIQCQVDSQVTMMFWYRQQPGQSLTLIATANQGSEATYESGFVIDKFPISRPNLTFSTLTVSNMSPEDSSIYLCSVESPPGANVLTFGAGSRLTVL.

The CDR3 DNA reads TGCAGCGTTGTAGACGTCACTGAAGCTTTCTTT. This sequence encodes CSVVDVTEAFF. The rearrangement joins TRBV29-1 to TRBJ1-1, with D unclear. V lost 4 bases to trimming and J lost 4 bases, with 7 bases between them. The CDR3 length is 11 residues. CDR1 SQVTM and CDR2 ANQGSEA come from the germline V gene.

This clone occurred a few times. The V call is TRBV29-1, the J call TRBJ2-7; a weak D match, TRBD1 (6 bases). The CDR3 totals 13 residues. The V gene's germline CDR1 is SQVTM and CDR2 ANQGSEA. V gave up 6 bases and J gave up 0 bases, with 12 bases separating them. CDR3 loop: CSVMGAGSYEQYF. The CDR3 DNA follows: TGCAGCGTCATGGGGGCTGGCTCCTACGAGCAGTACTTC.

The chain employs TRBV29-1 and TRBJ2-3; 11 bases are a match to TRBD2. With 3 bases clipped from V and 1 base from J, the junction kept 3 bases outside the gene matches. Germline V CDR1 and CDR2: SQVTM, ANQGSEA. This CDR3 has 15 amino acids. The CDR3 DNA reads as TGCAGCGTTGAGTCACTAGCGGGGGGCACAGATACGCAGTATTTT. Translated, it gives CSVESLAGGTDTQYF.

J is TRBJ2-7 and V is TRBV29-1; D gene ambiguous. V was cut by 1 base and J by 2 bases, with 12 bases left in between. CDR3 size: 14 residues. Germline CDR1 is SQVTM and CDR2 is ANQGSEA. The CDR3 coding sequence is TGCAGCGTTGAAGGATTAATTGGAGCCTACGAGCAGTACTTC. Translation: CSVEGLIGAYEQYF.

This clone showed up just a few times. Here the CDR3 DNA reads TGTGCCACCTCCGGGACAGGCTTCGACGAGCAGTACTTC. This codes for CATSGTGFDEQYF. The chain employs TRBV19 and TRBJ2-7, with 8 nucleotides matching TRBD1. Losses at the gene ends were 10 bases for V and 5 bases for J; bases not matched to a gene: 10. Per the germline V gene, CDR1 is LNHDA and CDR2 is SQIVND (reference sequence). The CDR3 spans 13 residues.

This clone is medium-sized within its sample. The chain employs TRBV6-6 and TRBJ2-3; D is ambiguous. Trimming left V 7 bases short and J 3 bases short, with 8 bases between. The CDR3 contains 12 residues. Germline loops: CDR1 MNHNY, CDR2 SVGAGI (reference sequence). The CDR3 protein is CASNLPTDTQYF. CDR3 coding DNA: TGTGCCAGCAACCTACCGACAGATACGCAGTATTTT.

This chain joins TRBV29-1 and TRBJ1-5; D gene unclear. Trimming took 6 bases from V and 2 from J, leaving 17 bases between them. The CDR3 has 15 amino acids. Per the germline V gene, CDR1 is SQVTM and CDR2 is ANQGSEA. CDR3 nucleotides: TGCAGCGTCTCGGACGGCTTCTTAGGCAATCAGCCCCAGCATTTT. Protein sequence: CSVSDGFLGNQPQHF.

The V call is TRBV5-1, the J call TRBJ1-2; TRBD1 might be the D (5 bases). V shed 1 base and J shed 10 bases, with 11 bases lying between them. This CDR3 region has 12 residues. Germline CDR1 and CDR2: SGHRS and YFSETQ. CDR3 nucleotides: TGCGCCAGCAGCTTGTATCTCGGGGCCTACACCTTC. Its translation: CASSLYLGAYTF.

The genes are TRBV15 and TRBJ2-7; 7 nucleotides align to TRBD2. The CDR3 length is 17 residues. Trimming removed 3 bases from V and 0 bases from J; junction bases left unmatched: 11. From germline, CDR1 is LNHNV and CDR2 YYDKDF (reference sequence). The CDR3, as DNA: TGTGCCACCAGCAGTCCTAGCGGAGGGACGATCTCCTACGAGCAGTACTTC. It encodes CATSSPSGGTISYEQYF.

The rearrangement links TRBV7-9 to TRBJ2-1; D gene unclear. Trimming stripped 1 base from V and 5 bases from J, with 15 bases between. Germline CDR1 reads SEHNR; CDR2 reads FQNEAQ (reference sequence). This CDR3 has 16 residues. The CDR3 coding sequence is TGTGCCAGCAGCTTAGGCACCAGCCCAGCAAACAATGAGCAGTTCTTC. It codes for CASSLGTSPANNEQFF. Based on the CDR3 plus reference TRBV7-9 and TRBJ2-1, the full variable domain is DTGVSQNPRHKITKRGQNVTFRCDPISEHNRLYWYRQTLGQGPEFLTYFQNEAQLEKSRLLSDRFSAERPKGSFSTLEIQRTEQGDSAMYLCASSLGTSPANNEQFFGPGTRLTVL.

This clone appeared a few times. DNA of the CDR3: TGTGCCAGCAGCTTGGAAGCGGGAGAGGTTCAAGAGACCCAGTACTTC. It translates to CASSLEAGEVQETQYF. The rearrangement uses TRBV7-7 and TRBJ2-5; 8 bases are a match to TRBD2. The CDR3 length is 16 residues. Germline V gene lookup returns CDR1 SSHAT and CDR2 FNYEAQ (reference sequence). The J segment lost 2 bases and the V segment lost 3 bases, leaving 8 bases of the junction unmatched.

The chain joins TRBV18 to TRBJ2-1; D remains unclear. CDR1 and CDR2 (germline): KGHSH, LQKENI. The length of the CDR3 is 13 residues. V was clipped by 7 bases and J by 6 bases, with 13 bases between them. CDR3 sequence reads: CASFTSGRNEQFF. As DNA, the CDR3 is TGTGCCAGCTTCACCTCAGGACGCAATGAGCAGTTCTTC.

The chain joins TRBV11-2 to TRBJ2-7; D is perhaps TRBD1 (5 bases). The V gene's germline CDR1 is SGHAT and CDR2 FQNNGV. The CDR3 runs to 15 residues. Trimming removed 0 bases from V and 2 bases from J, with 11 bases in between. This CDR3 reads CASSLDAGMAYEQYF. DNA for the CDR3: TGTGCCAGCAGCTTAGACGCAGGGATGGCCTACGAGCAGTACTTC.

In the case of this clone: This sample includes further DNA sequences coding for the same CDR3. This chain connects TRBV29-1 to TRBJ2-7; 7 bases agree with TRBD1. This CDR3 has 14 amino acids. Germline lookup yields CDR1 SQVTM and CDR2 ANQGSEA. Unmatched junction bases numbered 8, after V lost 4 bases and J lost 2 bases. CDR3 coding DNA: TGCAGCGTTGGGCCCCGACAGGGAACCTACGAGCAGTACTTC. Its translation is CSVGPRQGTYEQYF.

The sample holds many counts of this clone. This chain uses TRBV14 with TRBJ2-5, with D unclear. The CDR3 has 12 amino acids. V gave up 4 bases and J gave up 1 base, with 4 bases separating them. Germline V CDR1 and CDR2: SGHDN, FVKESK. The CDR3 DNA reads as TGTGCCAGCAGCCGCGTCCAAGAGACCCAGTACTTC. Encoded protein: CASSRVQETQYF.

This clone was picked up a small number of times. This chain connects TRBV19 to TRBJ2-1; D call uncertain. V lost 2 bases, J lost 6 bases, and 8 bases lay in between. This CDR3 has 13 amino acids. The germline V gene encodes CDR1 LNHDA and CDR2 SQIVND (reference sequence). The CDR3 is CASSINVANEQFF. DNA for the CDR3: TGTGCCAGTAGTATAAACGTGGCCAATGAGCAGTTCTTC.

V usage is TRBV29-1 and J usage is TRBJ2-5; TRBD2 is a possible D gene (7 bases). The CDR3 extends over 15 amino acids. Germline CDR1 is SQVTM and CDR2 is ANQGSEA. V dropped 2 bases and J dropped 1 base, with 14 bases sitting between them. The CDR3 here is CSVERLRGAQETQYF. DNA of the CDR3: TGCAGCGTTGAAAGGTTACGGGGGGCCCAAGAGACCCAGTACTTC.

The V call is TRBV20-1, the J call TRBJ2-5; D call uncertain. Looked up from germline, CDR1 is DFQATT and CDR2 is SNEGSKA (reference sequence). V lost 6 bases to trimming and J lost 0 bases, with 5 bases between them. The CDR3 loop spans 11 amino acids. This chain's CDR3 is CSADDQETQYF. In DNA, the CDR3 is TGCAGTGCCGACGACCAAGAGACCCAGTACTTC.

The chain combines TRBV30 with TRBJ1-1; D not certain. Germline V gene data show CDR1 as GTSNPN and CDR2 as SVGIG (reference sequence). Trimming removed 0 bases at V and 1 base at J, with 12 bases between. The CDR3 contains 15 residues. The CDR3 reads CAWSVVGYGNTEAFF. In DNA form, the CDR3 reads TGTGCCTGGAGTGTTGTAGGGTATGGGAACACTGAAGCTTTCTTT. Together with reference TRBV30 and TRBJ1-1, the CDR3 gives the full variable domain: SQTIHQWPATLVQPVGSPLSLECTVEGTSNPNLYWYRQAAGRGLQLLFYSVGIGQISSEVPQNLSASRPQDRQFILSSKKLLLSDSGFYLCAWSVVGYGNTEAFFGQGTRLTVV.

V usage is TRBV30 and J usage is TRBJ1-1; no definite D call. CDR1 is GTSNPN, CDR2 SVGIG, per germline (reference sequence). The germline V and J ends were trimmed by 8 bases and 3 bases, with 13 bases remaining between them. This CDR3 has 12 residues. The CDR3 sequence is CAPSEGDTEAFF. CDR3 bases: TGTGCCCCTAGCGAGGGTGACACTGAAGCTTTCTTT. Full variable domain (missing parts from reference TRBV30 and TRBJ1-1): SQTIHQWPATLVQPVGSPLSLECTVEGTSNPNLYWYRQAAGRGLQLLFYSVGIGQISSEVPQNLSASRPQDRQFILSSKKLLLSDSGFYLCAPSEGDTEAFFGQGTRLTVV.

The chain recombines TRBV4-3 with TRBJ1-4, with 10 nucleotides matching TRBD1. The CDR3 runs 16 residues. Germline values: CDR1 LGHNA, CDR2 YSLEER. V shed 4 bases, J shed 6 bases, and the junction held 8 bases outside the gene matches. The CDR3 is CASSRGFGQGDEKLFF. CDR3 DNA: TGCGCCAGCAGCCGGGGGTTTGGACAGGGGGATGAAAAACTGTTTTTT.

The chain links TRBV30 to TRBJ2-2; D possibly corresponds to TRBD1 (5 bases). Trimming stripped 3 bases from V and 1 base from J, with 9 bases between. CDR1 and CDR2 from the germline V gene are GTSNPN and SVGIG (reference sequence). The CDR3 extends over 14 amino acids. This CDR3 reads CAWSKTGNTGELFF. The CDR3 DNA follows: TGTGCCTGGAGCAAAACAGGGAACACCGGGGAGCTGTTTTTT.

The chain uses TRBV10-3 and TRBJ2-5; D ambiguous. Trimming took 4 bases from V and 5 from J, leaving 11 bases between them. This CDR3 region has 13 residues. Germline CDR1 and CDR2: ENHRY and SYGVKD. The CDR3 reads CAISGGLEETQYF. The CDR3 nucleotides read TGTGCCATCAGTGGAGGTCTTGAGGAGACCCAGTACTTC.

The CDR3 reads CASSLNWDSNTGELFF. The CDR3 bases are TGTGCCAGCAGTTTAAACTGGGACAGCAACACCGGGGAGCTGTTTTTT. The rearrangement links TRBV28 to TRBJ2-2; 7 nucleotides match TRBD1. The junction had 5 bases not matched to a gene; V was cut back by 2 bases and J by 2 bases. CDR3 size: 16 residues. Per germline, CDR1 MDHEN and CDR2 SYDVKM.